This TCR beta chain was found in a study of blood T cell repertoires in COVID-19. The method was immunoSEQ multiplex PCR; TCRdb's version includes in-frame clones alone and lacks a portion of them. The sample records hundreds of thousands of clones, about nine tenths being singletons. Germline lookup yields CDR1 SGHTA and CDR2 FQGTGA. The V gene lost 6 bases and the J gene lost 5 bases, with 17 bases spanning the gap. The length of the CDR3 is 15 residues. The sequencing sample was made of PBMCs or T cells enriched from blood (not recorded which). This clonotype was obtained from a woman under 30 who had recovered from COVID-19. The V and J genes are TRBV7-3 and TRBJ2-1, with D maybe TRBD2 (5 bases). The CDR3, as DNA: TGTGCCAGCAGTGAAGAGGGCCGGAGCCACAATGAGCAGTTCTTC. Translation: CASSEEGRSHNEQFF.